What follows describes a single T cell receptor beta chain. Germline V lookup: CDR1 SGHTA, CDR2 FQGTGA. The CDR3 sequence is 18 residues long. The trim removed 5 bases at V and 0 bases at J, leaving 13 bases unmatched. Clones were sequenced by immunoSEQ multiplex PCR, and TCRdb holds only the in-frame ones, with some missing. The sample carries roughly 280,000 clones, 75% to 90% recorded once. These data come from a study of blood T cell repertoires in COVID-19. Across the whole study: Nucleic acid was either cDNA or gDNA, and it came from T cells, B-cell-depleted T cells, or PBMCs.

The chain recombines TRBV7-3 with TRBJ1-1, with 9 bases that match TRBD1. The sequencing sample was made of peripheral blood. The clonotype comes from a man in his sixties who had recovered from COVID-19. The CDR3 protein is CASSLAGHGTGMNTEAFF. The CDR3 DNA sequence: TGTGCCAGCAGCCTCGCAGGCCATGGGACAGGGATGAACACTGAAGCTTTCTTT.